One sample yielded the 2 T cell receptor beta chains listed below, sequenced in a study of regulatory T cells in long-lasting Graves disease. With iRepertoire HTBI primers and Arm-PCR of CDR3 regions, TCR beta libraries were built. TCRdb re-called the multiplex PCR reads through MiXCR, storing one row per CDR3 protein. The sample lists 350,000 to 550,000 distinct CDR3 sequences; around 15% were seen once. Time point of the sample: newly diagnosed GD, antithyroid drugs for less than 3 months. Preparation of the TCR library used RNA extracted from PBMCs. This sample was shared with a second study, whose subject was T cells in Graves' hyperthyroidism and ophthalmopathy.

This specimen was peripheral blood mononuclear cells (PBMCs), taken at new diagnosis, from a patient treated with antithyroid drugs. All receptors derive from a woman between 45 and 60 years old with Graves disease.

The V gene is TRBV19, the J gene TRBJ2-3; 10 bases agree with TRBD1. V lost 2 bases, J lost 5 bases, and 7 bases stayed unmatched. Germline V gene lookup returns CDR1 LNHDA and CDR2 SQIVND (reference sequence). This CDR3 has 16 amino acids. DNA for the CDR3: TGTGCCAGTAGTATAAAATGGGACAGGGGAAGAGATACGCAGTATTTT. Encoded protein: CASSIKWDRGRDTQYF.

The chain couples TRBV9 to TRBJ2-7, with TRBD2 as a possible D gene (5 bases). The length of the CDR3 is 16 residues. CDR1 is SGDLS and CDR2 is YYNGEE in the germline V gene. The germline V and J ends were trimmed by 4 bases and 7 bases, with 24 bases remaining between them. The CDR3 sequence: CASSLSGLGLAGEQYF. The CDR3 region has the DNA TGTGCCAGCAGCTTATCGGGGTTAGGCCTAGCTGGGGAGCAGTACTTC.